Listed below are T cell receptor beta chains from one sample, sequenced in a study of blood T cell repertoires in COVID-19. TCRdb keeps only in-frame clones here, not all; method: immunoSEQ multiplex PCR. The sample yields roughly 300,000 clones, 70% to 90% seen once. Sequencing was done on a sample of peripheral blood. Receptor source: a woman between 50 and 59 years old who had recovered from COVID-19. The CDR3 runs from the conserved cysteine through the conserved F or W. The D gene is left open where the match is weak. Clone size is stated in some rows and not others, as once, few, many or a class when expanded.

J gene,D gene,clone size,V gene,CDR3 protein,CDR3 DNA
TRBJ1-1,TRBD1,once,TRBV2,CASSENTGEMAFF,TGTGCCAGCAGTGAGAACACAGGGGAGATGGCTTTCTTT
TRBJ1-5,NA,NA,TRBV6-5,CAAGTGDNQPQHF,TGTGCCGCTGGAACAGGTGACAATCAGCCCCAGCATTTT
TRBJ1-1,NA,NA,TRBV2,CASSDGQLNTEAFF,TGTGCCAGCAGTGACGGACAGTTGAACACTGAAGCTTTCTTT
TRBJ1-4,NA,NA,TRBV5-1,CASRPRRSPSVKLFF,TGCGCCAGCAGGCCCCGAAGGAGCCCAAGTGTAAAACTGTTTTTT
TRBJ1-2,NA,NA,TRBV28,CASSLGGVGGYTF,TGTGCCAGCAGTTTAGGAGGGGTGGGAGGCTACACCTTC
TRBJ1-6,NA,NA,TRBV2,CASSETDINNSPLHF,TGTGCCAGCAGTGAAACGGACATAAACAATTCACCCCTCCACTTT
TRBJ1-6,NA,NA,TRBV19,CASSGRGRNSPLHF,TGTGCCAGTAGTGGCAGGGGCCGAAATTCACCCCTCCACTTT
TRBJ1-4,NA,NA,TRBV30,CAWSVSEKLFF,TGTGCCTGGAGTGTATCGGAAAAACTGTTTTTT
TRBJ1-1,TRBD1,NA,TRBV28,CASSPPGQLNTEAFF,TGTGCCAGCAGTCCACCGGGACAGTTGAACACTGAAGCTTTCTTT
TRBJ1-4,TRBD1,NA,TRBV18,CASSPDRGLEKLFF,TGTGCCAGCTCACCGGACAGGGGGCTTGAAAAACTGTTTTTT
TRBJ2-1,TRBD1,NA,TRBV6-1,CASSEGTGGYNEQFF,TGTGCCAGCAGTGAAGGGACAGGGGGGTACAATGAGCAGTTCTTC
TRBJ2-3,TRBD2,NA,TRBV18,CASSPPTLAGADTQYF,TGTGCCAGCTCACCACCGACCCTAGCGGGAGCCGATACGCAGTATTTT
TRBJ2-4,NA,NA,TRBV27,CASSPTSGVVKNIQYF,TGTGCCAGCAGTCCCACATCAGGGGTTGTCAAAAACATTCAGTACTTC
TRBJ1-5,TRBD1,NA,TRBV9,CASSAGDSRGNQPQHF,TGTGCCAGCAGCGCGGGGGACAGTCGGGGGAATCAGCCCCAGCATTTT
TRBJ1-2,NA,NA,TRBV19,CASSIGQGNYGYTF,TGTGCCAGTAGTATTGGGCAGGGGAACTATGGCTACACCTTC
TRBJ1-4,TRBD1,NA,TRBV28,CASSWDRVDEKLFF,TGTGCCAGCAGTTGGGACAGGGTTGATGAAAAACTGTTTTTT
TRBJ2-7,NA,NA,TRBV5-6,CASSSLSGLSTYEQYF,TGTGCCAGCAGCTCCCTCTCAGGGTTATCAACCTACGAGCAGTACTTC
TRBJ2-5,NA,NA,TRBV5-1,CASRETGEETQYF,TGCGCCAGCAGAGAAACAGGCGAAGAGACCCAGTACTTC
TRBJ2-1,TRBD2,once,TRBV3-1/TRBV3-2,CASSRIAGTLNEQFF,TGTGCCAGCAGCCGGATAGCGGGGACACTGAATGAGCAGTTCTTC
TRBJ2-5,NA,NA,TRBV5-4,CASSFEQQETQYF,TGTGCCAGCAGCTTCGAACAACAAGAGACCCAGTACTTC
TRBJ1-2,TRBD1,NA,TRBV4-1,CASSPRTGNYGYTF,TGCGCCAGCAGCCCCCGGACAGGGAACTATGGCTACACCTTC
TRBJ1-1,NA,NA,TRBV12-3/TRBV12-4,CASRLRGTEAFF,TGTGCCAGCAGACTACGGGGCACTGAAGCTTTCTTT
TRBJ2-5,NA,NA,TRBV7-3,CASSPGEGTKTQYF,TGTGCCAGCAGCCCAGGGGAGGGCACGAAGACCCAGTACTTC
TRBJ2-1,TRBD2,NA,TRBV11-1,CASSVGRPYNEQFF,TGTGCCAGCAGCGTCGGGAGGCCCTACAATGAGCAGTTCTTC
TRBJ2-1,NA,NA,TRBV5-4,CASSLAGGYEQFF,TGTGCCAGCAGCTTGGCTGGGGGGTATGAGCAGTTCTTC
TRBJ2-5,NA,NA,TRBV10-3,CAISGVIGETQYF,TGTGCCATCAGTGGAGTGATCGGGGAGACCCAGTACTTC
TRBJ1-5,NA,NA,TRBV6-5,CASSFPRENQPQHF,TGTGCCAGCAGTTTCCCCCGTGAGAATCAGCCCCAGCATTTT